This TCR beta chain was obtained from a study of Ad26.COV2.S vaccination and SARS-CoV-2 variants. The CDR3 covers 15 residues. Trimming cost V 5 bases and J 0 bases, with 10 bases left between them. Germline CDR1 and CDR2: LGHDT and YNNKEL (reference sequence). This clone was seen just once. The treatment denotes: around 19 received Ad26.COV2.S at low or high dose, single or two shots; about 5 received placebo; per-sample allocation not given. Following the first vaccine or placebo injection, samples were taken on day 63. Some clones are missing from TCRdb's copy, which holds only in-frame ones; the method was immunoSEQ multiplex PCR. Of about 320,000 clones detected, around four fifths appear once; the ten largest clones hold 2% to 2.5%.

The origin of this receptor is a person between 18 and 59 years old who received the Ad26.COV2.S COVID-19 vaccine or a placebo. The material was peripheral blood, obtained in a trial of Ad26.COV2.S vaccine versus placebo. J is TRBJ1-4 and V is TRBV3-1 (or the pseudogene TRBV3-2); D is uncertain. The CDR3 bases are TGTGCCAGCAGCTACCGGGAAACAACTAATGAAAAACTGTTTTTT. Its translation is CASSYRETTNEKLFF.